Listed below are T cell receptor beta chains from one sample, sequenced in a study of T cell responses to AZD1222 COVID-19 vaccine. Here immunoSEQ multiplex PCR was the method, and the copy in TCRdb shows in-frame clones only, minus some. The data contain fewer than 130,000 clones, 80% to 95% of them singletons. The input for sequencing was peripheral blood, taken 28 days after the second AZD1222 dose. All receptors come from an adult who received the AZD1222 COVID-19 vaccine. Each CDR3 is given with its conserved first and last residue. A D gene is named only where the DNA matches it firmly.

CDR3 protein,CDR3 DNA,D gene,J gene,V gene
CASSKGQTLNHYGYTF,TGCGCCAGCAGCAAGGGACAGACATTAAATCATTATGGCTACACCTTC,TRBD1,TRBJ1-2,TRBV5-1
CASSIVLDQPQHF,TGTGCCAGTAGTATAGTCCTGGATCAGCCCCAGCATTTT,NA,TRBJ1-5,TRBV19
CASSAGQGLGEQYF,TGTGCCAGCAGTGCGGGACAAGGCCTAGGCGAGCAGTACTTC,NA,TRBJ2-7,TRBV2
CATSDYGTGDTDTQYF,TGTGCCACCAGTGACTACGGGACAGGGGACACAGATACGCAGTATTTT,TRBD1,TRBJ2-3,TRBV24-1
CASSPRFESTDTQYF,TGTGCCAGCAGCCCGCGGTTTGAAAGCACAGATACGCAGTATTTT,NA,TRBJ2-3,TRBV7-2
CASSPYDTGDTEAFF,TGTGCCAGCAGCCCCTACGATACAGGGGACACTGAAGCTTTCTTT,TRBD1,TRBJ1-1,TRBV2
CASSRDRVPPNQPQHF,TGTGCCAGCAGCCGGGACAGGGTGCCCCCCAATCAGCCCCAGCATTTT,TRBD1,TRBJ1-5,TRBV4-2
CSVVTGVPSGNTIYF,TGCAGCGTGGTGACAGGGGTTCCCTCTGGAAACACCATATATTTT,TRBD1,TRBJ1-3,TRBV29-1
CASSSIGDTEAFF,TGTGCCAGCAGCTCAATAGGGGACACTGAAGCTTTCTTT,NA,TRBJ1-1,TRBV7-9
CASTRNSYNEQFF,TGTGCCAGCACGCGGAACTCCTACAATGAGCAGTTCTTC,NA,TRBJ2-1,TRBV7-9
CASSWLSSSYNEQFF,TGTGCCAGCAGCTGGTTATCGAGCTCCTACAATGAGCAGTTCTTC,NA,TRBJ2-1,TRBV3-1/TRBV3-2
CASSSGSTSMDTQYF,TGTGCCAGCAGCTCAGGGTCCACCTCAATGGATACGCAGTATTTT,NA,TRBJ2-3,TRBV7-2
CASSLGTPRKEQYF,TGTGCCAGCAGCTTAGGAACACCCCGGAAGGAGCAGTACTTC,NA,TRBJ2-7,TRBV11-2
CASSRSGVDETQYF,TGTGCCAGCAGCCGCAGTGGCGTTGATGAGACCCAGTACTTC,NA,TRBJ2-5,TRBV7-2
CASSTGTSGGPNPSTDTQYF,TGTGCCAGCAGCACAGGGACTAGCGGGGGCCCAAACCCTAGCACAGATACGCAGTATTTT,TRBD2,TRBJ2-3,TRBV5-4
CASSSRQNTIYF,TGTGCCAGCAGTTCGCGTCAAAACACCATATATTTT,NA,TRBJ1-3,TRBV6-2/TRBV6-3
CASSETFDRIYEQYF,TGTGCCAGCAGTGAAACCTTCGACAGGATCTACGAGCAGTACTTC,NA,TRBJ2-7,TRBV6-1
CASSLWTGGSYSVVDTQYF,TGTGCCAGCAGCCTCTGGACAGGGGGTAGCTATTCAGTTGTAGATACGCAGTATTTT,TRBD1,TRBJ2-3,TRBV3-1/TRBV3-2
CASSPRGSYTQYF,TGTGCCAGCAGCCCTAGGGGCAGCTATACGCAGTATTTT,NA,TRBJ2-3,TRBV7-3
CASSDPPSGQGSYEQYF,TGTGCCAGCAGTGACCCTCCCTCGGGACAGGGGTCCTACGAGCAGTACTTC,TRBD1,TRBJ2-7,TRBV6-2/TRBV6-3
CASSESTETQYF,TGCGCCAGCAGTGAGTCGACGGAGACCCAGTACTTC,NA,TRBJ2-5,TRBV10-2
CASSRNKLAGNEQYF,TGTGCCAGCAGCCGAAATAAACTAGCGGGGAATGAGCAGTACTTC,TRBD2,TRBJ2-7,TRBV4-2
CASSQAGGGYNEQFF,TGTGCCAGCAGCCAAGCGGGGGGCGGGTACAATGAGCAGTTCTTC,TRBD2,TRBJ2-1,TRBV6-2/TRBV6-3
CASSAGGLAGYEQYF,TGTGCCAGCAGCGCGGGGGGACTAGCGGGTTACGAGCAGTACTTC,TRBD2,TRBJ2-7,TRBV9
CASSGETDNYGYTF,TGTGCCAGCAGTGGAGAAACAGACAACTATGGCTACACCTTC,NA,TRBJ1-2,TRBV2
CASSWVRSYGQYF,TGTGCCAGCAGCTGGGTGCGGTCATATGGGCAGTACTTC,NA,TRBJ2-7,TRBV5-6